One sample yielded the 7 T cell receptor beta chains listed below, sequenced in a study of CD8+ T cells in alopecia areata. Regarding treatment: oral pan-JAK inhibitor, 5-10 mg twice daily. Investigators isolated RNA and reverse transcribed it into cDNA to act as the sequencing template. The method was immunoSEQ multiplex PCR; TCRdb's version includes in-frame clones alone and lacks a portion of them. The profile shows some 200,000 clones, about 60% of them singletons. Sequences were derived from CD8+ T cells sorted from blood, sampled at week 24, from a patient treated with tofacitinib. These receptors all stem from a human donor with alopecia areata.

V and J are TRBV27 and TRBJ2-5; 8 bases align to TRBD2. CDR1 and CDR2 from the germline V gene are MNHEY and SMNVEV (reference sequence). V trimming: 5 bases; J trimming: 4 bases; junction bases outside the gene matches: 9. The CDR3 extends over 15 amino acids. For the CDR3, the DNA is TGTGCCAGCAGTGAAACTAGCGGCCTGGGAGAGACCCAGTACTTC. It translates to CASSETSGLGETQYF.

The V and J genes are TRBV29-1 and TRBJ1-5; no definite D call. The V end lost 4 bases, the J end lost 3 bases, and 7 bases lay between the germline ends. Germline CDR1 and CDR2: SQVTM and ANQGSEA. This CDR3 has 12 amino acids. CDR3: CSVGHFNQPQHF. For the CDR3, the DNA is TGCAGCGTTGGGCACTTCAATCAGCCCCAGCATTTT.

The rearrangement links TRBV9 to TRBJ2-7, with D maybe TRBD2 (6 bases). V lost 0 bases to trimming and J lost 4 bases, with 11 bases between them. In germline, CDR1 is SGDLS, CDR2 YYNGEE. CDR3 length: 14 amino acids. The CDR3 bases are TGTGCCAGCAGCGTAGGAGAGGGGAGGTACGAGCAGTACTTC. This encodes CASSVGEGRYEQYF. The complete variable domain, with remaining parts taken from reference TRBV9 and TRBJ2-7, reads DSGVTQTPKHLITATGQRVTLRCSPRSGDLSVYWYQQSLDQGLQFLIQYYNGEERAKGNILERFSAQQFPDLHSELNLSSLELGDSALYFCASSVGEGRYEQYFGPGTRLTVT.

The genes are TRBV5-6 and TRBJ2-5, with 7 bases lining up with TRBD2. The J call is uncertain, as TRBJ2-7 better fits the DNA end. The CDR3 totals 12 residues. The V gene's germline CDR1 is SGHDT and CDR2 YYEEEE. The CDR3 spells CASSSGGYEQYF. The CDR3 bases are TGTGCCAGCAGCTCGGGGGGTTACGAGCAGTACTTC.

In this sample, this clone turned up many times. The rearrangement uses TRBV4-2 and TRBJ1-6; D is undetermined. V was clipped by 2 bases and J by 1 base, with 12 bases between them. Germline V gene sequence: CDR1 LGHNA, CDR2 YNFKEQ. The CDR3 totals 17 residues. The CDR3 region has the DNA TGTGCCAGCAGCCAACCTCCAATAGTATCCTATAATTCACCCCTCCACTTT. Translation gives CASSQPPIVSYNSPLHF.

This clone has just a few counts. In DNA form, the CDR3 reads TGTGCCAGCAAGGGGGCACCATACAATGAGCAGTTCTTC. Translating gives CASKGAPYNEQFF. The chain recombines TRBV2 with TRBJ2-1; 7 bases are shared with TRBD1. Germline loops: CDR1 SNHLY, CDR2 FYNNEI. Trimming took 7 bases from V and 4 from J; bases not matched to a gene: 4. CDR3 length equals 13 residues.

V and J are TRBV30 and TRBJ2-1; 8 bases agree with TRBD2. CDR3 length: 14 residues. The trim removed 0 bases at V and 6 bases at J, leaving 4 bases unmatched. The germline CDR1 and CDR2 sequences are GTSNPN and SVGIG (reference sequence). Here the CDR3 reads CAWSVTGGSNEQFF. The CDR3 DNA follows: TGTGCCTGGAGTGTAACGGGGGGGTCCAATGAGCAGTTCTTC.